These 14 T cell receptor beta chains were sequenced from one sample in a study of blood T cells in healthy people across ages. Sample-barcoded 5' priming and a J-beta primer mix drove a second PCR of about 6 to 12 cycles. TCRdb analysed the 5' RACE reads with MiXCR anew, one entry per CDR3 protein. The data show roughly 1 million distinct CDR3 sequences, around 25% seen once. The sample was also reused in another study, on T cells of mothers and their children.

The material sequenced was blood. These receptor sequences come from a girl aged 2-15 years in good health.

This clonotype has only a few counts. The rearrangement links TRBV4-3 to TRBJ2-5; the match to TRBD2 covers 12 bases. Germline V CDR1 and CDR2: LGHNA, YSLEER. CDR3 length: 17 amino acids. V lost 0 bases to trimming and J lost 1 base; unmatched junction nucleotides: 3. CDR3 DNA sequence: TGCGCCAGCAGCCAAGATTTGACTAGCGGGGGCCAAGAGACCCAGTACTTC. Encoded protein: CASSQDLTSGGQETQYF.

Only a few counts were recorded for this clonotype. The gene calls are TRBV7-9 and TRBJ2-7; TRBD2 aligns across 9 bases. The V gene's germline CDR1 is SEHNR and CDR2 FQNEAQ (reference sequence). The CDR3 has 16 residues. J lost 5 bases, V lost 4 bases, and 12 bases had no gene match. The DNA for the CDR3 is TGTGCCAGCAGCTCGTGGGGGATAGCGGGAGCGGACGAGCAGTACTTC. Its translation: CASSSWGIAGADEQYF.

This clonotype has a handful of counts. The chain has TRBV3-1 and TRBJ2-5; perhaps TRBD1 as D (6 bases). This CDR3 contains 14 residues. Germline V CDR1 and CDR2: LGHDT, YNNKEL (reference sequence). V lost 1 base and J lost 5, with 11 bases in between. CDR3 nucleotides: TGTGCCAGCAGCCAAGGGACAGTACGGGAGACCCAGTACTTC. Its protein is CASSQGTVRETQYF.

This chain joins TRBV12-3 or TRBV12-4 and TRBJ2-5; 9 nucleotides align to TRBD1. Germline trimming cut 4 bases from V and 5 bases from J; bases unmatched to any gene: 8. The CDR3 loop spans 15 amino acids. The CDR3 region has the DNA TGTGCCAGCAGTTCCCCACAGGGGGCTGAGGAGACCCAGTACTTC. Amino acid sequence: CASSSPQGAEETQYF.

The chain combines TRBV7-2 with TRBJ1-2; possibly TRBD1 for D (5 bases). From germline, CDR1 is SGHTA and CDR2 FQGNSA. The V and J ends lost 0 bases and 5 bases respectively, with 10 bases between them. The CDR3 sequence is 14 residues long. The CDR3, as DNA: TGTGCCAGCAGCTTAGCAGGGGCGCGGTATGGCTACACCTTC. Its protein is CASSLAGARYGYTF.

CDR3 coding DNA: TGCGCCAGCAGCTCAAGGTGGGAAGGGAGGCAAGAGACCCAGTACTTC. It encodes CASSSRWEGRQETQYF. The chain uses TRBV5-1 and TRBJ2-5; weak D call: TRBD2 (6 bases). CDR1 SGHRS and CDR2 YFSETQ come from the germline V gene. V lost 3 bases to trimming and J lost 2 bases, with 17 bases between them. This CDR3 comprises 16 residues.

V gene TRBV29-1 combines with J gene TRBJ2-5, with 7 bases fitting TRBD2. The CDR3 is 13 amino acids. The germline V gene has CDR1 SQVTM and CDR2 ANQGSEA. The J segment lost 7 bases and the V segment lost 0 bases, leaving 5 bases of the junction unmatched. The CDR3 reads CSVEEWASGTQYF. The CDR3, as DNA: TGCAGCGTTGAAGAGTGGGCTAGCGGGACCCAGTACTTC.

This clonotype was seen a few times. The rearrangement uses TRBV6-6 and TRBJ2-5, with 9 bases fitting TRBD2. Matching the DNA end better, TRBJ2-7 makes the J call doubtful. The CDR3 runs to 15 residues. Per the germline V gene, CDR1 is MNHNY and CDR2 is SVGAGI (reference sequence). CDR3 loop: CASSYSASGNGEQYF. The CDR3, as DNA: TGTGCCAGCAGTTACTCGGCTAGCGGGAATGGCGAGCAGTACTTC.

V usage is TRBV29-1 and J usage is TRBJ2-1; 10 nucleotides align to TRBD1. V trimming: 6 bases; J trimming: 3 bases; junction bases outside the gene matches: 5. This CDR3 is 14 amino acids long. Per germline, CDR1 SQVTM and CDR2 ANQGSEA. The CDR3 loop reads CSVVGTGDYNEQFF. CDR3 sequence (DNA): TGCAGCGTGGTAGGGACAGGGGACTACAATGAGCAGTTCTTC.

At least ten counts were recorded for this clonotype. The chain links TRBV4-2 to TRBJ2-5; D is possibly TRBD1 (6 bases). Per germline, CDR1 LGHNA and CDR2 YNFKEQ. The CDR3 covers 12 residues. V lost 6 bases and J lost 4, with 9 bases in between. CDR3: CASSRGGETQYF. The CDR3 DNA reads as TGTGCCAGCAGTAGAGGGGGAGAGACCCAGTACTTC.

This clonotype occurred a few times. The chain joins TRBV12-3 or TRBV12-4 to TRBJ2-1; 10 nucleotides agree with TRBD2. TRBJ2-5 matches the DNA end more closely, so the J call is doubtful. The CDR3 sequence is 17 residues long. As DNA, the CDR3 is TGTGCCAGCAGTGGCCCCCGGATCCCTAGCGGGAGAGAGACCCAGTACTTC. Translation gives CASSGPRIPSGRETQYF.

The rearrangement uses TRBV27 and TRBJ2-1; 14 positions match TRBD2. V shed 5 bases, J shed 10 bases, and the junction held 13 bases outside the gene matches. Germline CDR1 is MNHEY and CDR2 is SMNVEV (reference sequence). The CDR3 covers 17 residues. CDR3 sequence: CASSGPGTSGSIGEQFF. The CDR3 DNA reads TGTGCCAGCAGTGGGCCCGGGACTAGCGGGAGTATTGGCGAGCAGTTCTTC.

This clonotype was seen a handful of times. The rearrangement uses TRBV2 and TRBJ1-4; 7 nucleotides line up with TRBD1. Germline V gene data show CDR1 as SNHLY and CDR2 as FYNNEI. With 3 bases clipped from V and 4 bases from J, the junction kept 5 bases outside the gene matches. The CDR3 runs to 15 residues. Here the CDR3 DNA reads TGTGCCAGCAGTGATCGGGACAGTGTTAATGAAAAACTGTTTTTT. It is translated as CASSDRDSVNEKLFF.

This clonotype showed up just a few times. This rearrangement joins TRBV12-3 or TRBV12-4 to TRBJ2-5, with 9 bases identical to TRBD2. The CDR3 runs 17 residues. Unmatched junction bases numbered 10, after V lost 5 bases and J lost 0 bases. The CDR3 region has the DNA TGTGCCAGCAGTCGTGTACCGGGACTAGCCGACCAAGAGACCCAGTACTTC. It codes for CASSRVPGLADQETQYF.